A single sample gave rise to the 3 T cell receptor beta chains below, sequenced in a study of shared clonotypes between healthy human individuals (dated by TCRdb to about 2020). The protocol used for the library was the immunoSEQ multiplex PCR assay. TCRdb holds this immuneACCESS table with in-frame rearrangements only. Some clones are missing; in checked studies, unresolved V genes explain under half, and the rest has no known cause. The sample table shows approximately 640,000 clones, and about 90% are seen once. The ten largest clones represent around a third of the sample. Sequences were obtained from memory CD8+ T cells from PBMCs. The sample's cell subset or site, from its label and the paper: CD45RO+ cells pooled with CCR7-negative TemRA cells. The receptors stem from a man younger than 35 in good health. Some clones in this sample may be carry-over from other donors' samples.

This sequence joins TRBV4-3 and TRBJ2-1; 11 positions agree with TRBD2. This CDR3 has 18 amino acids. J was trimmed by 3 bases and V by 3 bases; bases with no gene match: 10. The V gene's germline CDR1 is LGHNA and CDR2 YSLEER. For the CDR3, the DNA is TGCGCCAGCAGCCAGGGCAGACTAGCGGGAAATCTCTACAATGAGCAGTTCTTC. Translation gives CASSQGRLAGNLYNEQFF.

The rearrangement joins TRBV7-9 to TRBJ1-1, with D possibly matching TRBD1 (6 bases). Looked up from germline, CDR1 is SEHNR and CDR2 is FQNEAQ (reference sequence). CDR3 length: 14 amino acids. V shed 5 bases and J shed 7 bases, with 17 bases lying between them. CDR3 coding DNA: TGTGCCAGCAGCGGACCACAGGGCGTCGGTGAAGCTTTCTTT. Protein: CASSGPQGVGEAFF.

The V call is TRBV7-9, the J call TRBJ1-2; D is unresolved. This CDR3 spans 11 amino acids. The germline V gene has CDR1 SEHNR and CDR2 FQNEAQ (reference sequence). Trimming shortened V by 5 bases and J by 12 bases, and 13 bases separated the two germline ends. The DNA for the CDR3 is TGTGCCAGCAGCCCACCACCGAGGCACACCTTC. This encodes CASSPPPRHTF.